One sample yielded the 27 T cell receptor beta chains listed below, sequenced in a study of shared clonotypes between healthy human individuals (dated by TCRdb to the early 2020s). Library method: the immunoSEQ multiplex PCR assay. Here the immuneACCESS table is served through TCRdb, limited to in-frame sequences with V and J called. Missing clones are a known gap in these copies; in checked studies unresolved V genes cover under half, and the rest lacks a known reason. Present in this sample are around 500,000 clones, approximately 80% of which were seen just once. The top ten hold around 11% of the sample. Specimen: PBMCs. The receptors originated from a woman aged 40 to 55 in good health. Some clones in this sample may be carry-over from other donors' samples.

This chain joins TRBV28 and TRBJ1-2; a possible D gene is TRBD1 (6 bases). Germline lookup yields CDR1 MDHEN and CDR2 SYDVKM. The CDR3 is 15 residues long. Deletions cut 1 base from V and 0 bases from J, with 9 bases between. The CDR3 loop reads CASSLLRGSNYGYTF. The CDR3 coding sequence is TGTGCCAGCAGTTTATTAAGGGGGTCTAACTATGGCTACACCTTC.

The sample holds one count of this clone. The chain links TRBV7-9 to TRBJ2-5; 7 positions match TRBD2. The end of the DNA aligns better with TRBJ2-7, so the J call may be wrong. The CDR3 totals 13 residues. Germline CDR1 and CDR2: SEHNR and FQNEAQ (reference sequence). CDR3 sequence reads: CASSLGGGYEQYF. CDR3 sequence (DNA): TGTGCCAGCAGCTTAGGCGGGGGATACGAGCAGTACTTC.

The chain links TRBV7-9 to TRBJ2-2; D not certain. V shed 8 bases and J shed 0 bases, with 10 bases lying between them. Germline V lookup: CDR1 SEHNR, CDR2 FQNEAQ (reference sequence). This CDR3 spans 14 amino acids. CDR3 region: CASPAQANTGELFF. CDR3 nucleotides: TGTGCCAGCCCGGCCCAGGCGAACACCGGGGAGCTGTTTTTT.

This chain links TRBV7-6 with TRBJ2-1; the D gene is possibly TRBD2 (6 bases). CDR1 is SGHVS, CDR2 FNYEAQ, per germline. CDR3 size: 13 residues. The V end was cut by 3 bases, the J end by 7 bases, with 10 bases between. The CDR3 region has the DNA TGTGCCAGCAGCTTTGGAGGGGTAAATGAGCAGTTCTTC. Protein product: CASSFGGVNEQFF.

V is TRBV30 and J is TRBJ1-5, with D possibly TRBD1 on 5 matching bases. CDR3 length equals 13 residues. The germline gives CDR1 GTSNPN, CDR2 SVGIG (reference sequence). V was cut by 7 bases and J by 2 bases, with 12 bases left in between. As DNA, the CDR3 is TGTGCCTCCGACCGGGGGGGCAATCAGCCCCAGCATTTT. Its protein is CASDRGGNQPQHF.

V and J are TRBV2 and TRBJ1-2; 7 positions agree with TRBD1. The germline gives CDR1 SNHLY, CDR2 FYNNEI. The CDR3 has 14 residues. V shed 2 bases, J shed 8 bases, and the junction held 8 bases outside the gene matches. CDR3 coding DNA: TGTGCCAGCAGTGAATATAAGGGGGCGAGCGGCTACACCTTC. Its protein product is CASSEYKGASGYTF.

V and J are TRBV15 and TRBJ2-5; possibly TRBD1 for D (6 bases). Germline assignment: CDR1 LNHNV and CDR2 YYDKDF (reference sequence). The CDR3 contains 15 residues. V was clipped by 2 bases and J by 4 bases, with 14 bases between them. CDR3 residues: CATSRTPGELETQYF. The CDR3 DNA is TGTGCCACCAGCAGAACTCCAGGGGAACTAGAGACCCAGTACTTC.

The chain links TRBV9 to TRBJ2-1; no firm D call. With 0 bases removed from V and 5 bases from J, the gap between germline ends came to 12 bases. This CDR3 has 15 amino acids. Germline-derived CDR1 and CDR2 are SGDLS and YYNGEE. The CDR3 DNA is TGTGCCAGCAGCGTAGCCCCAAGATCGAACAATGAGCAGTTCTTC. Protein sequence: CASSVAPRSNNEQFF.

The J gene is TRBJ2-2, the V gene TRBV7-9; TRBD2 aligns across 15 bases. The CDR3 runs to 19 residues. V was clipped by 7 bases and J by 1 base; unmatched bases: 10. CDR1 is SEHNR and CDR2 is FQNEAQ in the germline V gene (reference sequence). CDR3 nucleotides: TGTGCCAGCAACCACCCCAGGGGACTAGCGGGAGGGAACACCGGGGAGCTGTTTTTT. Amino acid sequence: CASNHPRGLAGGNTGELFF.

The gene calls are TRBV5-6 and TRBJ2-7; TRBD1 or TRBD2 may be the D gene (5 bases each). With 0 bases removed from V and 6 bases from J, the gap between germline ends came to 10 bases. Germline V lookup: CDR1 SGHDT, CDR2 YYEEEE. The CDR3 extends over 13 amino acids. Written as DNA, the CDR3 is TGTGCCAGCAGCTTGGGCCGGGACGGCGAGCAGTACTTC. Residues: CASSLGRDGEQYF.

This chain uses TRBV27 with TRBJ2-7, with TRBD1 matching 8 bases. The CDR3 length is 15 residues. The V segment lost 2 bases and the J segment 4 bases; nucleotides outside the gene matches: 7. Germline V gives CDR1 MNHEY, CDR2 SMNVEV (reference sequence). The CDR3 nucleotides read TGTGCCAGCAGTTTAATTGGACAGGGAGGTTACGAGCAGTACTTC. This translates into CASSLIGQGGYEQYF.

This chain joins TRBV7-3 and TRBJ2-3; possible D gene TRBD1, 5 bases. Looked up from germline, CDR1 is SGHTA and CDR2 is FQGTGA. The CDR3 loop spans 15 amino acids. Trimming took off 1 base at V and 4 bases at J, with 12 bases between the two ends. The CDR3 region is CASSLNPGLADTQYF. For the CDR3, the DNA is TGTGCCAGCAGCTTAAATCCAGGGTTGGCAGATACGCAGTATTTT. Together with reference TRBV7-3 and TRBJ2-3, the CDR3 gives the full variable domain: GAGVSQTPSNKVTEKGKYVELRCDPISGHTALYWYRQSLGQGPEFLIYFQGTGAADDSGLPNDRFFAVRPEGSVSTLKIQRTERGDSAVYLCASSLNPGLADTQYFGPGTRLTVL.

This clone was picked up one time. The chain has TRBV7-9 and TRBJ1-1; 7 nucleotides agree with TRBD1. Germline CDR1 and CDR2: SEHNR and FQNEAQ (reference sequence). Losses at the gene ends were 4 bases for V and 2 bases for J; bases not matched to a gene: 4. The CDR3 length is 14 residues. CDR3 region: CASSWGTVNTEAFF. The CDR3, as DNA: TGTGCCAGCAGCTGGGGGACAGTAAACACTGAAGCTTTCTTT. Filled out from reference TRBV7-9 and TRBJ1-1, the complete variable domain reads DTGVSQNPRHKITKRGQNVTFRCDPISEHNRLYWYRQTLGQGPEFLTYFQNEAQLEKSRLLSDRFSAERPKGSFSTLEIQRTEQGDSAMYLCASSWGTVNTEAFFGQGTRLTVV.

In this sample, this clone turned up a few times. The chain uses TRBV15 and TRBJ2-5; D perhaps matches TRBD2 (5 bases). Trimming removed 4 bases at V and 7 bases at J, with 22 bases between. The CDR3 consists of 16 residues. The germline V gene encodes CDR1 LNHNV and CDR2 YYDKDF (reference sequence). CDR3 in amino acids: CATSTSPRLDRGTQYF. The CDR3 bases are TGTGCCACCAGCACCTCCCCGCGGCTCGATCGGGGGACCCAGTACTTC.

The CDR3 is CASSPETSWGYNEQFF. The CDR3 DNA reads TGCGCCAGCAGTCCCGAGACCTCCTGGGGTTACAATGAGCAGTTCTTC. This chain links TRBV23-1 with TRBJ2-1; D uncertain. TRBV23-1 is given ORF status, its function remaining uncertain. This CDR3 is built from 16 residues. V was pared by 4 bases and J by 4 bases, with 17 bases between.

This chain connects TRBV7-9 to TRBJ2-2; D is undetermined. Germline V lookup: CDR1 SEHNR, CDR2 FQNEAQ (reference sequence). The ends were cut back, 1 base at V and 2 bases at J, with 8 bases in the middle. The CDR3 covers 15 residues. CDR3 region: CASSLGIYNTGELFF. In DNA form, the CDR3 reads TGTGCCAGCAGCTTAGGGATTTATAACACCGGGGAGCTGTTTTTT.

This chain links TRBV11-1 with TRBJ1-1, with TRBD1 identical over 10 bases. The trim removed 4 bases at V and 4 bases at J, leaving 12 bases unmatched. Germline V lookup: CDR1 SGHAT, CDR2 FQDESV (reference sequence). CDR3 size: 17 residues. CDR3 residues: CASSYGQGVSRGTEAFF. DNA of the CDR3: TGTGCCAGCAGCTATGGACAGGGGGTTTCGCGTGGCACTGAAGCTTTCTTT.

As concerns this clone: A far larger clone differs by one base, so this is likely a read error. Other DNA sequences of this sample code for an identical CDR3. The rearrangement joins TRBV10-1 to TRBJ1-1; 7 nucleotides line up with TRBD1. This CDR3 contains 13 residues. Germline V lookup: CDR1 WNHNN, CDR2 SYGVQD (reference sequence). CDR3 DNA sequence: TGCGCCAGCAGACAGGGGACGAACACCGAAGCTTTCTTT. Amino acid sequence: CASRQGTNTEAFF.

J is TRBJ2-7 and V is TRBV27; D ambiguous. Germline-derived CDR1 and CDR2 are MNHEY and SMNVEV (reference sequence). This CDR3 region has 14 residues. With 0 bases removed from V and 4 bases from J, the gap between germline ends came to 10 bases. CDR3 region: CASSLSGNKYEQYF. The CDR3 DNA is TGTGCCAGCAGTTTATCGGGGAACAAATACGAGCAGTACTTC.

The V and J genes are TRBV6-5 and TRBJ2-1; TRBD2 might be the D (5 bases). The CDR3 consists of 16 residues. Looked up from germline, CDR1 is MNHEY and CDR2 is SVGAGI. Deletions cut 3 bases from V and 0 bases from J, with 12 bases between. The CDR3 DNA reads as TGTGCCAGCAGTTATCGGGGAACTCGCTCCTACAATGAGCAGTTCTTC. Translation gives CASSYRGTRSYNEQFF.

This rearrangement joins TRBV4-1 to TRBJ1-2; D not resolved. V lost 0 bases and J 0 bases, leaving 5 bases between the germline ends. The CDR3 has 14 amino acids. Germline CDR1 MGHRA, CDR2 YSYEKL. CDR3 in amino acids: CASSQDPSNYGYTF. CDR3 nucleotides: TGCGCCAGCAGCCAAGATCCATCTAACTATGGCTACACCTTC.

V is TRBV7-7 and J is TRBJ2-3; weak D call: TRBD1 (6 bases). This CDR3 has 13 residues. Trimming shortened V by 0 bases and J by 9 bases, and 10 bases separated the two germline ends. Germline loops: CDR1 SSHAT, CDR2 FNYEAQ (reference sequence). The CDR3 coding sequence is TGTGCCAGCAGCTTAGCTGGCCAGGGGACGCAGTATTTT. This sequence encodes CASSLAGQGTQYF.

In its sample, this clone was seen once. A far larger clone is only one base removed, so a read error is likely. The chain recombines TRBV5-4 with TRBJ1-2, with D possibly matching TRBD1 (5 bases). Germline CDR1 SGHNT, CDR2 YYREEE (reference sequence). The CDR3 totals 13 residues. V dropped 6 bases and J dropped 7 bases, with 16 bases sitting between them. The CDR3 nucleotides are TGTGCCAGCAAGGGGAACGGCGTCTGTGGCTACACCTTC. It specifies CASKGNGVCGYTF.

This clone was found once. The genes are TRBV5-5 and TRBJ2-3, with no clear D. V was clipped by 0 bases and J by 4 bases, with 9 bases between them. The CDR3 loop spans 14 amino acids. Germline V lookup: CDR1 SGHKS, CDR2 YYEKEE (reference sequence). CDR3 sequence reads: CASSLVSQADTQYF. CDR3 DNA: TGTGCCAGCAGCTTGGTCTCGCAGGCAGATACGCAGTATTTT.

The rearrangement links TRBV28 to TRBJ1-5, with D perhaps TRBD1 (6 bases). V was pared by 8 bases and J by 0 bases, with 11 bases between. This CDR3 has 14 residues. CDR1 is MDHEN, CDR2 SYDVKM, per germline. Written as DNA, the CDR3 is TGTGCCAGCCTGGGGGGCCATAGCAATCAGCCCCAGCATTTT. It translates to CASLGGHSNQPQHF.

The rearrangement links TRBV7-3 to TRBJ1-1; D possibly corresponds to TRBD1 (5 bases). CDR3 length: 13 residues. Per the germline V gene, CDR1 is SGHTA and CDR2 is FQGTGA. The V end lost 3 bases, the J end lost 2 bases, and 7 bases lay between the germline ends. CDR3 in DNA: TGTGCCAGCAGCTTTGACAGCAACACTGAAGCTTTCTTT. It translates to CASSFDSNTEAFF.

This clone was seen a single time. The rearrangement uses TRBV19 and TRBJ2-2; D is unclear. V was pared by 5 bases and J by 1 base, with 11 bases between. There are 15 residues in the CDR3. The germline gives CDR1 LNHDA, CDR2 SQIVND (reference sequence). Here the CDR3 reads CASSFRPQNTGELFF. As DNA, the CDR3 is TGTGCCAGTAGTTTTCGACCGCAGAACACCGGGGAGCTGTTTTTT.